This T cell receptor (beta chain) came from a study of T cells after yellow fever vaccination (dated by TCRdb to the late 2010s). Study-wide context: The SMART-Seq v4 Ultra Low Input RNA kit was used to prepare libraries from fractions with low cell numbers. To follow T-cell clones before and after primary and booster YFV17D yellow fever vaccination, bulk TCR alpha and beta repertoires were sequenced over time. Two healthy male donors, one aged 18 to 29 and one aged 30 to 40 years, were included in the cohort. Blood was drawn at multiple timepoints before and after primary and secondary immunization, with bulk PBMC replicates and cell subsets isolated. Paper-wide results and their limitations: Compared with the primary T-cell response, the secondary T-cell response was weaker but faster, peaking on day 5 rather than day 15. FACS-sorted repertoires could contain abundant contaminating clonotypes from the bulk population, so computational filtering was required. A small share of clonotypes occurred in both CD4 and CD8 compartments, likely arising from convergent recombination. Most clones expanded after primary vaccination were re-detected after the booster (just under 97% of CD4 and 88% of CD8), suggesting broad memory maintenance. Because only two donors were included in the study, the extent to which the findings can be generalized is limited.

Sequences SGHTA (CDR1) and FQGTGA (CDR2) are obtained from the germline V gene. Between the V and J ends, shortened by 1 base and 1 base respectively, the junction contains 11 bases. The CDR3 has 15 amino acids, counting the end cysteine and phenylalanine. Left in the record is the CDR3 DNA by itself, 45 bases read in frame from the first base. The treatment or condition label corresponds to: live attenuated yellow fever vaccine strain. At every blood-draw timepoint, two biological replicates of bulk PBMCs were collected. A standard Ficoll-Paque protocol was used to isolate PBMCs from peripheral blood. TriZol was used to extract RNA from bulk PBMCs, from CD4 and CD8 fractions, and from dextramer-positive and dextramer-negative fractions. This clonotype was counted between two and nine times. The target of this receptor is not known. It has no much larger one-base neighbor in the sample; base qualities were not kept.

TCRdb records Illumina NovaSeq 6000 as the sequencer. TCR cDNA was made using 5'RACE template switching, a step that added a universal primer site and unique molecular identifiers. Priming of cDNA synthesis was performed from both the TCR alpha and TCR beta constant segments. Two PCR steps were used to amplify libraries, with sample barcodes and sequencing adapters being added in the second step. Sequencing of the libraries was done on either Illumina HiSeq 2500 (2x100 bp) or NovaSeq (2x150 bp). From the authors' description of their analysis: MIGEC handled demultiplexing of reads and collapsing into UMI consensus sequences, while MiXCR performed V(D)J alignment. Clonotypes responding to the vaccine were identified with edgeR on replicate PBMC samples, with the criteria of FDR below 0.01 and a log2 fold change above 5 up to day 15. Each bulk clonotype was labeled CD4 or CD8 based on which sequenced repertoire, CD4 or CD8, contained the clonotype at higher abundance. Using fastp at Q25 and MiXCR, TCRdb reprocessed the public reads and kept productive beta chains. Rows are combined by CDR3 protein, so each entry shows the most common genes and DNA. TCRdb's processing, not the authors' own work, is the source of the V and J calls. The sample table lists some 320,000 distinct CDR3 sequences, roughly 3.9% of them with a count of one. The top ten clonotypes cover roughly 25% of the sample.

The chain uses TRBV7-3 and TRBJ2-7; the D call could be TRBD1 or TRBD2, with each sharing 5 bases. Material: PBMCs, obtained 5 days after the yellow fever booster vaccination. This receptor was obtained from a man between 18 and 29 years old who received the YFV17D yellow fever vaccine. The CDR3 has the sequence CASSLSRGPSYEQYF. The DNA sequence is TGTGCCAGCAGCTTAAGTCGGGGCCCTTCCTACGAGCAGTACTTC.